This T cell receptor (beta chain) was sequenced during a study of CD8 T cells in ankylosing spondylitis. Study-level results: Previously reported in reactive arthritis synovial fluid and blood were some of the motif variants. Seemingly characteristic of ankylosing spondylitis blood was a TCR beta motif consisting of roughly 8 highly homologous variants.

The germline gives CDR1 LNHNV, CDR2 YYDKDF (reference sequence). Between the trimmed V and J ends, which lost 2 bases and 3 bases, there was a span of 5 bases. CDR3 length: 13 amino acids. Quantitative 5'-RACE with molecular barcodes generated TCR beta libraries. TCRdb re-derived calls from the 5' RACE reads in MiXCR, one entry per CDR3 protein. The sample lists some 130,000 distinct CDR3 sequences, 7% to 8% seen once, with over 10% in the top ten. This clonotype came up many times. The antigen remains undetermined. Input material: blood, either unsorted or a sorted T cell fraction (not recorded which). This receptor was obtained from a female donor with ankylosing spondylitis or in good health (not recorded which). This sequence joins TRBV15 and TRBJ1-5, with D hard to call. For the CDR3, the DNA is TGTGCCACCAGCAGACAGCCCAATCAGCCCCAGCATTTT. It is translated as CATSRQPNQPQHF.